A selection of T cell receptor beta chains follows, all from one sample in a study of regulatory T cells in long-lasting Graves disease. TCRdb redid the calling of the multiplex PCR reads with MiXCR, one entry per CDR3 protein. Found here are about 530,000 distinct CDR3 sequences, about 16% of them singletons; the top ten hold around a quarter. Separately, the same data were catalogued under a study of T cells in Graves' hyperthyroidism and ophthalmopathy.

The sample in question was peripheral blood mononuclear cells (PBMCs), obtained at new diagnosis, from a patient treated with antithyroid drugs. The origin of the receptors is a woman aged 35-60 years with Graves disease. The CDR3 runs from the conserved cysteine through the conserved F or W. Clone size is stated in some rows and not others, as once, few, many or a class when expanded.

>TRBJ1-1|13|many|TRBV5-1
CASSLGGEGKAFF
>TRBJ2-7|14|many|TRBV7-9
CASSFGGGDNEQYF
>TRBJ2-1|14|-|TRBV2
CASASQGIYNEQFF
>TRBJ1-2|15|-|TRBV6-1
CASSDPGQGFYGYTF
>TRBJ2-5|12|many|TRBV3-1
CASSQGSPAQYF
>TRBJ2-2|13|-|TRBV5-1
CASSAYIAGELFF
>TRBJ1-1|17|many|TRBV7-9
CASSMRTGVIMNTEAFF
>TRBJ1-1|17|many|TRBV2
CASSEMFFADMNTEAFF
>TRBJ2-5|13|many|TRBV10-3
CAIAGGRAETQYF
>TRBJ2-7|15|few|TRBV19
CASSIGQVYSYEQYF
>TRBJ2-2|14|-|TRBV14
CASSRVGSTGELFF
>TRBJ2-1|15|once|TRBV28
CASSSQRISYNEQFF
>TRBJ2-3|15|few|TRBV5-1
CASSLAGVQADTQYF
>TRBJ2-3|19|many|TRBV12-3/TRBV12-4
CASSLGLAGALGSTDTQYF
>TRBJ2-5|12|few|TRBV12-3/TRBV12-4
CASKPGGGVQYF
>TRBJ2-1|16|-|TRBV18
CASSPPFPGTYNEQFF
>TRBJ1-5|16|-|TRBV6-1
CASSENWLGGNQPQHF
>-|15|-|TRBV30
CAWKASGGPNNEQFF
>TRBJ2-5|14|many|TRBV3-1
CASSLDPFQETQYF
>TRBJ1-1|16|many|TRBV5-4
CASSLGSSAPNTEAFF
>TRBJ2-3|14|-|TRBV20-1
CSAGLGPSTDTQYF
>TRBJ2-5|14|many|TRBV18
CASSPGTSRETQYF
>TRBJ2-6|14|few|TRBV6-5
CASSYTSGANVLTF
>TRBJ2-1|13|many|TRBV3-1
CASSQVDGNEQFF
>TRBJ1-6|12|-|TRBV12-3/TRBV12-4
CASSLVRSPLHF
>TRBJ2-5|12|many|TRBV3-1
CASSQDRETQYF
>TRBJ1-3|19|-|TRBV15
CATSRDYSTGRDSGNTIYF
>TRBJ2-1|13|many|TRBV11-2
CASSLWENNEQFF
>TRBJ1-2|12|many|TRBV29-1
CSVVTGDYGYTF
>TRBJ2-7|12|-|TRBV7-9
CASSAVRNEQYF
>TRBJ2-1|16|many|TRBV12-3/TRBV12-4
CASSWSLRGGWNEQFF
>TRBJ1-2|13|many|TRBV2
CASSEVGGDGYTF
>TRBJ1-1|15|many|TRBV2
CASSERAAMNTEAFF
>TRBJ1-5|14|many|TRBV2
CASRQVTGPGPQHF
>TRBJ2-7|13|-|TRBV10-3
CAISPAEAYEQYF
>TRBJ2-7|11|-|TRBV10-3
CAVSGGYEQYF
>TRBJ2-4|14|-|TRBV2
CASSDKGADDIQYF
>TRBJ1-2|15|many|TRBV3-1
CASSQANRGNYGYTF
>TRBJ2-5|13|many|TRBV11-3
CASSLSRLETQYF
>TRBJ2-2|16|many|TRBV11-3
CASSQRLAASTGELFF
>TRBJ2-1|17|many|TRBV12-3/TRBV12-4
CASSPSPGLAGYNEQFF
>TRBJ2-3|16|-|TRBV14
CASSPLTEGGADTQYF
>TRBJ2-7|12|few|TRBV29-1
CSVDGDSYEQYF
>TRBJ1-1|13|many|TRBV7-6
CASSLDLNTEAFF
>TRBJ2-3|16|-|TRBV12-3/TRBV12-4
CASSSRLQGKTDTQYF
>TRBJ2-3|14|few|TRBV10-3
CAISQAGTTDTQYF
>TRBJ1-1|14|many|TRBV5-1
CASGQGGLNTEAFF
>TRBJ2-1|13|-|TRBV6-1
CASRDREYNEQFF
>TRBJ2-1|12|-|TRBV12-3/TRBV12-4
CASSLSGLGQFF
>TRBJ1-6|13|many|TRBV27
CASSGVGRSPLHF
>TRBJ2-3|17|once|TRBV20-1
CSATSGGGEYYTDTQYF